The 8 T cell receptor beta chains reported below all come from one sample, sequenced in a study of blood T cells in healthy people across ages. A J-beta primer mix and a sample-barcoded 5' primer were used in a second PCR of about 7 to 11 cycles. TCRdb fed the 5' RACE reads into MiXCR, producing one record per CDR3 protein. The data hold over 950,000 distinct CDR3 sequences, with roughly 51% observed a single time. Specimen: blood. Every receptor here comes from a woman aged 55-70 years in good health.

This clonotype appeared a few times. The rearrangement joins TRBV27 to TRBJ2-7; D is possibly TRBD2 (5 bases). The CDR3 has 14 amino acids. The ends were cut back, 10 bases at V and 2 bases at J, with 18 bases in the middle. Germline V gene data show CDR1 as MNHEY and CDR2 as SMNVEV (reference sequence). This CDR3 is CATSGGGATYEQYF. DNA for the CDR3: TGTGCCACCTCCGGTGGAGGAGCTACCTACGAGCAGTACTTC.

This clonotype appeared a few times. This CDR3 reads CASSQDGQREQFF. The CDR3 region has the DNA TGCGCCAGCAGCCAAGACGGCCAGAGGGAGCAGTTCTTC. This sequence joins TRBV4-1 and TRBJ2-1; no clear D gene. V lost 0 bases and J 10 bases, leaving 10 bases between the germline ends. Germline V gene lookup returns CDR1 MGHRA and CDR2 YSYEKL. The CDR3 consists of 13 residues.

This chain connects TRBV11-2 to TRBJ2-7; D is unresolved. CDR1 is SGHAT and CDR2 is FQNNGV in the germline V gene. The V end was cut by 8 bases, the J end by 2 bases, with 13 bases between. The CDR3 is 13 residues long. CDR3 DNA: TGTGCCAGCCTTTTACAGAGCGCCTACGAGCAGTACTTC. This translates into CASLLQSAYEQYF.

This clonotype was seen only once. This chain joins TRBV20-1 and TRBJ1-5, with D possibly matching TRBD1 (5 bases). The germline CDR1 and CDR2 sequences are DFQATT and SNEGSKA (reference sequence). CDR3 length: 14 residues. The V gene lost 6 bases and the J gene lost 2 bases, with 14 bases spanning the gap. The CDR3 loop reads CSATRSGRNQPQHF. The DNA for the CDR3 is TGCAGTGCCACTCGATCAGGGCGCAATCAGCCCCAGCATTTT.

J is TRBJ2-7 and V is TRBV25-1; TRBD1 matches 7 bases. The CDR3 runs to 15 residues. Per the germline V gene, CDR1 is MGHDK and CDR2 is SYGVNS. V gave up 3 bases and J gave up 6 bases; unmatched junction bases: 11. The CDR3 protein is CASSDGDSPSGEQYF. CDR3 coding DNA: TGTGCCAGCAGTGATGGGGACAGCCCTTCGGGCGAGCAGTACTTC.

This rearrangement joins TRBV9 to TRBJ2-3; TRBD2 aligns across 7 bases. The V gene end was trimmed by 2 bases and the J gene end by 5 bases; junction bases not matched to a gene: 8. The CDR3 consists of 15 residues. The germline CDR1 and CDR2 sequences are SGDLS and YYNGEE. This CDR3 reads CASSVLAGFRDTQYF. The DNA of the CDR3 is TGTGCCAGCAGCGTCTTAGCGGGCTTCAGAGATACGCAGTATTTT.

V and J are TRBV29-1 and TRBJ2-4; 7 bases align to TRBD2. J was trimmed by 13 bases and V by 4 bases; bases with no gene match: 13. From germline, CDR1 is SQVTM and CDR2 ANQGSEA. There are 13 residues in the CDR3. The CDR3 DNA sequence: TGCAGCGTTGGGGGCGGGAGCTTGAGAGAGCAGTACTTC. Its protein product is CSVGGGSLREQYF.

The chain employs TRBV6-1 and TRBJ1-4; D uncertain. The germline CDR1 and CDR2 sequences are MNHNS and SASEGT. This CDR3 has 14 residues. V shed 5 bases and J shed 0 bases, with 7 bases lying between them. The CDR3 nucleotides read TGTGCCAGCAGTATTAGAACAACTAATGAAAAACTGTTTTTT. Its protein product is CASSIRTTNEKLFF.